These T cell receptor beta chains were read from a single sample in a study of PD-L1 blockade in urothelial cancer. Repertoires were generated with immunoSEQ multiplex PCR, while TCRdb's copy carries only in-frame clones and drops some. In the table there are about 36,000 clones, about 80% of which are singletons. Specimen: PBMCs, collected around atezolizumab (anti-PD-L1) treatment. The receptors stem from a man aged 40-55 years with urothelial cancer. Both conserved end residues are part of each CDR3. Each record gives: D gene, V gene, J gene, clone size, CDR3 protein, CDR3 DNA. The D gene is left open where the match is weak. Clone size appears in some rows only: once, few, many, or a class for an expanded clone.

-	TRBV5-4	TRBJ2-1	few	CASSLREGTNEQFF	TGTGCCAGCAGCTTGCGGGAAGGGACAAATGAGCAGTTCTTC
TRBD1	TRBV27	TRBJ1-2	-	CASSPDRAVPSYTF	TGTGCCAGCAGCCCGGACAGGGCGGTACCGAGCTACACCTTC
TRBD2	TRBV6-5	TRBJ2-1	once	CASSRTSDYEQFF	TGTGCCAGCAGTAGGACTAGCGATTATGAGCAGTTCTTC
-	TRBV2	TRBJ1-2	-	CASSPDRAANYGYTF	TGTGCCAGCAGTCCCGACAGAGCAGCTAACTATGGCTACACCTTC
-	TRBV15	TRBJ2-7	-	CATSRDSGIGEQYF	TGTGCCACCAGCAGAGATTCAGGGATTGGGGAGCAGTACTTC
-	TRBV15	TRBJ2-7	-	CATSSSGGRGDYEQYF	TGTGCCACCAGCTCCTCCGGTGGCAGGGGGGACTACGAGCAGTACTTC
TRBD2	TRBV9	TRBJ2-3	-	CASSVEAGGIFSTDTQYF	TGTGCCAGCAGCGTAGAAGCGGGAGGGATTTTTAGCACAGATACGCAGTATTTT
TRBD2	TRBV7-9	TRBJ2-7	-	CASSLGGSSGPNHEQYF	TGTGCCAGCAGCTTAGGAGGTTCTAGCGGCCCGAACCACGAGCAGTACTTC
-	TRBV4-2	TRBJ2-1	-	CASSQDRVSPTFEQFF	TGTGCCAGCAGCCAAGATCGGGTGTCACCAACCTTTGAGCAGTTCTTC
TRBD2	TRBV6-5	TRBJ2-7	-	CASSNPSGRGYEQYF	TGTGCCAGCAGTAACCCTAGCGGGAGGGGCTACGAGCAGTACTTC
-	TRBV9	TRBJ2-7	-	CASGKTTGIYEQYF	TGTGCCAGCGGAAAAACTACAGGGATTTACGAGCAGTACTTC
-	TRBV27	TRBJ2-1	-	CASRYLLTYNEQFF	TGTGCCAGCAGATATTTGTTAACCTACAATGAGCAGTTCTTC
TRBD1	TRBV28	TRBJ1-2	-	CASSLLGTGKADGYTF	TGTGCCAGCAGTTTACTGGGGACAGGAAAAGCAGATGGCTACACCTTC
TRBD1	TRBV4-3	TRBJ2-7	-	CASSQRLNVGTDTYEQYF	TGCGCCAGCAGCCAACGCCTTAACGTGGGGACAGACACCTACGAGCAGTACTTC
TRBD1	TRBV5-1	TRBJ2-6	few	CASSVTGSSGANVLTF	TGCGCCAGCAGCGTGACAGGGTCCTCTGGGGCCAACGTCCTGACTTTC
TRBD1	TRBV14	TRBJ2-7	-	CASSQKRLEGAVGEQYF	TGTGCCAGCAGCCAAAAGAGGCTAGAGGGGGCTGTTGGCGAGCAGTACTTC
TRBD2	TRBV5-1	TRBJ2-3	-	CASRISGRAEDTQYF	TGCGCCAGCAGGATTAGCGGGAGGGCCGAAGATACGCAGTATTTT
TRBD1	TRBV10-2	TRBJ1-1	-	CASSLTGTEAFF	TGCGCCAGCAGTTTGACAGGGACTGAGGCTTTCTTT
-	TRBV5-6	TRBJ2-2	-	CASSPLAGELFF	TGTGCCAGCAGCCCCTTAGCCGGGGAGCTGTTTTTT
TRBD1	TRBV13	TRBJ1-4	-	CASSQSTGWDEKLFF	TGTGCCAGCAGCCAATCGACAGGGTGGGATGAAAAACTGTTTTTT
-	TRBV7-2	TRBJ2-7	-	CASSLEGGGPYEQYF	TGTGCCAGCAGCTTAGAGGGGGGAGGGCCGTACGAGCAGTACTTC
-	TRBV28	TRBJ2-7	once	CASRRQSSYEQYF	TGTGCCAGCCGGCGGCAGAGCTCCTACGAGCAGTACTTC
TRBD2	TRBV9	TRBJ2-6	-	CASSRGLAGDGANVLTF	TGTGCCAGCAGCAGGGGACTAGCGGGAGATGGGGCCAACGTCCTGACTTTC
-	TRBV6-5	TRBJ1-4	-	CASSGGEKLFF	TGTGCCAGCAGTGGGGGGGAAAAACTGTTTTTT
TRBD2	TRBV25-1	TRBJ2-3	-	CASSLAGVTDTQYF	TGTGCCAGCAGTCTAGCGGGCGTCACAGATACGCAGTATTTT
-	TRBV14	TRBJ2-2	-	CASSPQRAGPSGELFF	TGTGCCAGCAGCCCCCAGCGGGCGGGACCATCCGGGGAGCTGTTTTTT
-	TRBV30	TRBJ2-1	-	CAWTLGGEQFF	TGTGCCTGGACCCTAGGGGGTGAGCAGTTCTTC
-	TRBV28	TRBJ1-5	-	CASSLMGARQPQHF	TGTGCCAGCAGTTTAATGGGGGCGCGGCAGCCCCAGCATTTT
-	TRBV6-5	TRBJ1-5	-	CASSPQGNQPQHF	TGTGCCAGCAGTCCCCAGGGCAATCAGCCCCAGCATTTT
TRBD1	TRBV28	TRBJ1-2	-	CASSIGQEAATF	TGTGCCAGCAGTATCGGACAGGAGGCCGCCACCTTC
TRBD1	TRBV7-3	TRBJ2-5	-	CASSPTGGAETQYF	TGTGCCAGCAGCCCCACAGGGGGCGCTGAGACCCAGTACTTC
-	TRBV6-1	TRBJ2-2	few	CASSEARVTGELFF	TGTGCCAGCAGTGAAGCGAGGGTCACCGGGGAGCTGTTTTTT
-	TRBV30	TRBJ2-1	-	CAWSVRAGNSLNEQFF	TGTGCCTGGAGTGTAAGGGCGGGAAATTCGTTGAATGAGCAGTTCTTC
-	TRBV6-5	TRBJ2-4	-	CASSYRQVLNIQYF	TGTGCCAGCAGTTATCGTCAGGTGCTAAACATTCAGTACTTC
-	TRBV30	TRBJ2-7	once	CAWSNTGWPGDEQYF	TGTGCCTGGAGTAACACAGGGTGGCCCGGCGACGAGCAGTACTTC
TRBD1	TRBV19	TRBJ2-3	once	CASSTRDRGTQYF	TGTGCCAGTAGTACACGGGACAGGGGGACGCAGTATTTT
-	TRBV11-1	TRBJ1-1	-	CASSPNAEGGTEAFF	TGTGCCAGCAGCCCCAACGCGGAAGGCGGCACTGAAGCTTTCTTT
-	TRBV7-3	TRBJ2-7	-	CASSLFKGAPYEQYF	TGTGCCAGCAGCTTATTTAAAGGGGCTCCCTACGAGCAGTACTTC
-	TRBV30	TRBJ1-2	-	CAWDYTNYGYTF	TGTGCCTGGGACTACACTAACTATGGCTACACCTTC
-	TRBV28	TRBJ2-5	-	CASSPGQTRGTQYF	TGTGCCAGCAGTCCAGGACAGACCAGGGGGACCCAGTACTTC
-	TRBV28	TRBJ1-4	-	CATNSDRNEKLFF	TGTGCCACCAATTCAGACAGAAATGAAAAACTGTTTTTT
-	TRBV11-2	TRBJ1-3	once	CASSSPRGAGNTIYF	TGTGCCAGCAGCTCACCACGGGGGGCCGGAAACACCATATATTTT
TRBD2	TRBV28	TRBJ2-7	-	CASSFMGEGYEQYF	TGTGCCAGCAGTTTTATGGGGGAGGGCTACGAGCAGTACTTC
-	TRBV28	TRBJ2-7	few	CASSLFKRGQKSYEQYF	TGTGCCAGCAGTTTATTTAAGAGGGGACAAAAATCATACGAGCAGTACTTC
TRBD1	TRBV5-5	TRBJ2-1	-	CASFRDRSTMRQFF	TGTGCCAGCTTCAGGGACAGGTCGACAATGAGGCAGTTCTTC
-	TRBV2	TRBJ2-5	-	CASSAAGQETQYF	TGTGCCAGCAGTGCGGCAGGGCAAGAGACCCAGTACTTC
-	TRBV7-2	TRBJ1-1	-	CASSLTTSAEAFF	TGTGCCAGCAGCTTAACCACGAGCGCTGAAGCTTTCTTT
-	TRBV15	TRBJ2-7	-	CATSREEPGSPYEQYF	TGTGCCACCAGCAGAGAGGAGCCGGGTTCTCCCTACGAGCAGTACTTC
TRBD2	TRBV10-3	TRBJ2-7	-	CAISGDRLALNEQYF	TGTGCCATCAGTGGGGACCGACTAGCGCTCAACGAGCAGTACTTC
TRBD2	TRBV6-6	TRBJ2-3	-	CASSNMGTSADTQYF	TGTGCCAGCAGTAACATGGGGACTAGCGCAGATACGCAGTATTTT
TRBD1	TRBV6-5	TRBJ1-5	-	CASRPDRGGQPQHF	TGTGCCAGCAGGCCCGACAGGGGCGGGCAGCCCCAGCATTTT
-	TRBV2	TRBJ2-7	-	CASSALAGYEQYF	TGTGCCAGCAGTGCACTAGCTGGTTACGAGCAGTACTTC
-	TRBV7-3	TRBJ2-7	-	CASSSYEQYF	TGTGCCAGCAGCTCGTACGAGCAGTACTTC